This TCR beta chain was recovered during a study of T cell repertoires in cytomegalovirus infection. Overall study context: Public TCR beta signatures were indicative of both CMV infection and a matching HLA type.

This clonotype occurred a few times. Its matching antigen is unknown. CDR3 size: 13 residues. The ends were cut back, 3 bases at V and 9 bases at J, with 12 bases in the middle. Germline V gives CDR1 SEHNR, CDR2 FQNEAQ (reference sequence). TCRdb passed the reads through MiXCR, listing each CDR3 protein once. The data contain a few hundred thousand distinct CDR3 sequences, under 45% of them singletons. V is TRBV7-9 and J is TRBJ2-1; D uncertain. The clonotype originates from a human donor in good health (CMV status not recorded). Some clones in this sample may be carry-over from other donors' samples. Sequencing used cultured PBMCs, obtained from culture after CMV antigen stimulation. This chain's CDR3 is CASSFGSMVEQFF. DNA for the CDR3: TGTGCCAGCAGCTTCGGTAGCATGGTTGAGCAGTTCTTC.